This TCR beta chain appears in the sequencing data of a study of T cell clonality in common variable immunodeficiency. Study results and limitations: Repertoire-complication correlations in CVID were limited by patient heterogeneity. Fewer TCRbeta clones were shared among CVID subjects than controls. Fewer deletions and N-nucleotide insertions were reportedly seen in common variable immunodeficiency TCR beta sequences.

The CDR3 consists of 15 residues. CDR1 and CDR2 from the germline V gene are SGHRS and YFSETQ. With V trimmed by 0 bases and J by 1 base, 2 bases remained unmatched. CVID meant reduced serum IgG, IgA and/or IgM plus specific antibody deficiency. All CVID subjects were on immunoglobulin replacement for at least one year. This table comes from immunoSEQ multiplex PCR, and its TCRdb copy is limited to in-frame clones, with some not included. Captured here are roughly 32,000 clones, none seen once; the top ten comprise under 30%. A few counts support this clone. Its antigen is unidentified. Sequencing ends 3 residues short of the CDR3 end; the germline J gene provides the rest.

Specimen: peripheral blood mononuclear cells. This receptor was taken from a human donor with common variable immunodeficiency. The chain is built from TRBV5-1 and TRBJ2-7; 9 nucleotides align to TRBD2. CDR3: CASSLGTSESYEQYF. The sequenced part of the CDR3 DNA is TGCGCCAGCAGCTTGGGGACTAGCGAATCCTACGAG.